One TCR beta chain is described in this entry. The identical CDR3 is also encoded by other nucleotide sequences in the sample. The sample belongs to a study of shared clonotypes between healthy human individuals. Germline CDR1 is SGHAT and CDR2 is FQNNGV. CDR3 length: 14 amino acids. The ends were cut back, 1 base at V and 0 bases at J, with 7 bases in the middle. TCRdb's table, derived via immunoSEQ multiplex PCR, lists solely in-frame clones and lacks some. The sample lists about 680,000 clones, 60% to 75% occurring once. The chain couples TRBV11-2 to TRBJ2-7; D unclear. The sequence derives from a woman aged 25 to 39 in good health. The specimen sequenced was memory CD4+ T cells sorted from blood. The subset is: CD45RA-negative fraction. This CDR3 is CASSLVPSSYEQYF. CDR3 DNA sequence: TGTGCCAGCAGCTTAGTCCCGAGCTCCTACGAGCAGTACTTC.